The 6 T cell receptor beta chains below come from one sample, sequenced in a study of blood T cell repertoires in COVID-19. Using immunoSEQ multiplex PCR, the repertoire was profiled, and TCRdb retains in-frame clones only, with some absent. Of hundreds of thousands of clones in the sample, around 90% were seen once. Sequenced: PBMCs or T cells enriched from blood (not recorded which). The source is a woman in her twenties or thirties with acute COVID-19.

V gene TRBV2 combines with J gene TRBJ1-5; D uncertain. The CDR3 is made up of 17 amino acids. Germline CDR1 is SNHLY and CDR2 is FYNNEI. The ends were cut back, 0 bases at V and 3 bases at J, with 15 bases in the middle. The DNA of the CDR3 is TGTGCCAGCAGTGAAGCGCGGGCCCTCCCACACAATCAGCCCCAGCATTTT. Translation gives CASSEARALPHNQPQHF.

CDR3 amino acids: CASSLWTVSHNSPLHF. The CDR3, as DNA: TGTGCCAGCAGCTTATGGACAGTTTCTCATAATTCACCCCTCCACTTT. The rearrangement joins TRBV5-4 to TRBJ1-6; TRBD1 might be the D (6 bases). The CDR3 contains 16 residues. V lost 2 bases and J lost 5, with 14 bases in between. In germline, CDR1 is SGHNT, CDR2 YYREEE (reference sequence).

The V call is TRBV19, the J call TRBJ2-7, with 7 bases fitting TRBD2. CDR3 size: 14 residues. CDR1 is LNHDA, CDR2 SQIVND, per germline (reference sequence). The J segment lost 2 bases and the V segment lost 7 bases, leaving 8 bases of the junction unmatched. The CDR3: CASIDGGDPYEQYF. Written as DNA, the CDR3 is TGTGCCAGTATCGATGGGGGGGACCCCTACGAGCAGTACTTC.

The rearrangement links TRBV9 to TRBJ2-3; possibly TRBD2 for D (5 bases). Germline lookup yields CDR1 SGDLS and CDR2 YYNGEE. The CDR3 runs 15 residues. The ends were cut back, 4 bases at V and 3 bases at J, with 15 bases in the middle. The chain's CDR3 is CASSPTPSGTDTQYF. The DNA of the CDR3 is TGTGCCAGCAGCCCGACCCCATCGGGGACAGATACGCAGTATTTT.

DNA for the CDR3: TGCGCCAGCAGCCCTTATACGACTAGTGTACGAGAGACCCAGTACTTC. It translates to CASSPYTTSVRETQYF. This rearrangement joins TRBV5-1 to TRBJ2-5; maybe TRBD2 (6 bases). Per germline, CDR1 SGHRS and CDR2 YFSETQ. This CDR3 contains 16 residues. V was shortened by 4 bases and J by 4 bases, with 20 bases between the two germline ends.

J is TRBJ1-2 and V is TRBV24-1; 7 bases agree with TRBD1. V lost 6 bases and J lost 3; bases outside the gene matches: 3. The CDR3 has 13 residues. The germline V gene encodes CDR1 KGHDR and CDR2 SFDVKD. The CDR3 spells CATSLDRDYGYTF. CDR3 nucleotides: TGTGCCACCAGTCTTGACAGGGACTATGGCTACACCTTC.